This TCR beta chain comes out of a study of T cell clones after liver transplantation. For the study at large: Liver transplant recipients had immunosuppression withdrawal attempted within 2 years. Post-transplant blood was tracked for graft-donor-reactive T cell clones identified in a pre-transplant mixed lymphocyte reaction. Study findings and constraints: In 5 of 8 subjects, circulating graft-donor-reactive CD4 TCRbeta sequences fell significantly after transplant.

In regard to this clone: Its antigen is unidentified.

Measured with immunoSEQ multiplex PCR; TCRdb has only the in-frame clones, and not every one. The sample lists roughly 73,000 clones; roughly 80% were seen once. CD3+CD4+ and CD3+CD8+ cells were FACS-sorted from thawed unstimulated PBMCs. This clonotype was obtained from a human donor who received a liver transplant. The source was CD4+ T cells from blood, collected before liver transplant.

The CDR3 region is CASSLAGSADTQYF. Here the CDR3 DNA reads TGTGCCAGCAGTTTAGCAGGGAGCGCAGATACGCAGTATTTT. The chain uses TRBV28 and TRBJ2-3; D tentatively fits TRBD1 or TRBD2 (5 bases each). V was shortened by 2 bases and J by 4 bases, with 10 bases between the two germline ends. Per germline, CDR1 MDHEN and CDR2 SYDVKM. The CDR3 totals 14 residues.